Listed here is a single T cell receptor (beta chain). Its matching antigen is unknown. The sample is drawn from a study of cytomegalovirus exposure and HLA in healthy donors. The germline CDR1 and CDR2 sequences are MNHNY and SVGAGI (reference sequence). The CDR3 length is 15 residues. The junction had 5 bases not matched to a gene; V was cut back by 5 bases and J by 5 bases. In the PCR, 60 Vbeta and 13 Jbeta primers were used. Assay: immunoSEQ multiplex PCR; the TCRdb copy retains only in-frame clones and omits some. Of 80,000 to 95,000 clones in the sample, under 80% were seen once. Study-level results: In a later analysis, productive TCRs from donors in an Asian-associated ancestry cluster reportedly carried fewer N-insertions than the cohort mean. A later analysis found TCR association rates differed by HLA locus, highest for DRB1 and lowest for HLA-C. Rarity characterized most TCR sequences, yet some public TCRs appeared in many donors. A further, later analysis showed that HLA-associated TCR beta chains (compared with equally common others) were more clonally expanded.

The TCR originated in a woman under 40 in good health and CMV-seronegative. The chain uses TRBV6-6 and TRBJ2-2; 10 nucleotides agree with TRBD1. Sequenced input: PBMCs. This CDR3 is CASSPRDRGTGELFF. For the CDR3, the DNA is TGTGCCAGCAGTCCTCGGGACAGGGGAACCGGGGAGCTGTTTTTT.